These 15 T cell receptor beta chains originate from one sample sequenced in a study of breast tumors, draining lymph nodes, adjacent tissues (dated by TCRdb to about 2016). Library preparation used multiplex PCR. Instrument used: Illumina HiSeq 2000. TCRdb trimmed the raw reads at Q25, called clones with MiXCR and kept productive beta chains. Each entry merges the rows of one CDR3 protein and shows their most common DNA and genes. The sample data list over 20,000 distinct CDR3 sequences, and approximately 20% of these were observed just once. The leading ten clones occupy approximately 12% of the sample. Input material: breast tumor tissue. The receptors come from a female donor with breast cancer. Some clones in this sample may be carry-over from other donors' samples.

This clonotype was detected many times. The chain couples TRBV20-1 to TRBJ2-7; 8 bases agree with TRBD1. The CDR3 totals 14 residues. Germline lookup yields CDR1 DFQATT and CDR2 SNEGSKA (reference sequence). The V gene end was trimmed by 4 bases and the J gene end by 2 bases; junction bases not matched to a gene: 7. CDR3 nucleotide sequence: TGCAGTGCTACATCTCACAGGGGGACCTACGAGCAGTACTTC. Translating it yields CSATSHRGTYEQYF.

At least ten counts were recorded for this clonotype. The rearrangement links TRBV28 to TRBJ2-1; D might be TRBD1 (6 bases). The germline gives CDR1 MDHEN, CDR2 SYDVKM. The CDR3 totals 14 residues. V was shortened by 8 bases and J by 7 bases, with 18 bases between the two germline ends. This CDR3 reads CASVPMGQKNEQFF. In nucleotides, the CDR3 is TGTGCCAGCGTCCCGATGGGACAAAAGAATGAGCAGTTCTTC. Complete variable domain (other parts from reference TRBV28 and TRBJ2-1): DVKVTQSSRYLVKRTGEKVFLECVQDMDHENMFWYRQDPGLGLRLIYFSYDVKMKEKGDIPEGYSVSREKKERFSLILESASTNQTSMYLCASVPMGQKNEQFFGPGTRLTVL.

The chain combines TRBV19 with TRBJ1-3; no reliable D call. The length of the CDR3 is 17 residues. Trimming stripped 4 bases from V and 0 bases from J, with 16 bases between. The germline gives CDR1 LNHDA, CDR2 SQIVND (reference sequence). The CDR3 DNA sequence: TGTGCCAGTAGTACTCCGTACACAGCTGACTCTGGAAACACCATATATTTT. Translating gives CASSTPYTADSGNTIYF.

The chain joins TRBV6-2 or TRBV6-3 to TRBJ1-1; 8 bases align to TRBD1. This CDR3 has 14 residues. After removal of 7 bases from V and 3 bases from J, the junction contained 7 bases not matched to a gene. In germline, CDR1 is MNHEY, CDR2 SVGEGT. CDR3 DNA: TGTGCCAGCAATCAACAGGGGGTTCACACTGAAGCTTTCTTT. Translated, it gives CASNQQGVHTEAFF.

The chain is built from TRBV19 and TRBJ1-1; D not certain. The germline CDR1 and CDR2 sequences are LNHDA and SQIVND (reference sequence). V was trimmed by 3 bases and J by 7 bases, leaving 9 bases between them. The CDR3 extends over 12 amino acids. CDR3 sequence reads: CASSIWGGEAFF. CDR3 bases: TGTGCCAGTAGTATTTGGGGTGGTGAAGCTTTCTTT.

V is TRBV20-1 and J is TRBJ2-3, with 12 nucleotides matching TRBD2. CDR1 is DFQATT and CDR2 is SNEGSKA in the germline V gene (reference sequence). The CDR3 runs to 14 residues. J was trimmed by 10 bases and V by 7 bases; bases with no gene match: 12. This CDR3 reads CSGTSGVGTDAQYF. CDR3 DNA: TGCAGTGGGACTAGCGGGGTAGGCACAGACGCGCAGTATTTT.

This clonotype showed up many times. V is TRBV6-4 and J is TRBJ2-2; D is possibly TRBD2 (7 bases). With 0 bases removed from V and 6 bases from J, the gap between germline ends came to 17 bases. This CDR3 spans 17 amino acids. The germline gives CDR1 MRHNA, CDR2 SNTAGT. The CDR3 DNA is TGTGCCAGCAGTGACTCCCCTGGACTAGGGGGGGCCGGGGAGCTGTTTTTT. Its protein is CASSDSPGLGGAGELFF.

The V and J genes are TRBV7-8 and TRBJ1-4; the match to TRBD1 covers 9 bases. The CDR3 is 16 amino acids. The J segment lost 2 bases and the V segment lost 3 bases, leaving 4 bases of the junction unmatched. The V gene's germline CDR1 is SGHVS and CDR2 FQNEAQ. CDR3 nucleotide sequence: TGTGCCAGCAGCTTCGGGACAGGGCCGACTAATGAAAAACTGTTTTTT. It specifies CASSFGTGPTNEKLFF.

As to this clonotype: Compared with germline, one end of the junction differs, possibly owing to a read error. The chain combines TRBV10-2 with TRBJ2-1; D is undetermined. The CDR3 totals 15 residues. Germline V CDR1 and CDR2: WSHSY, SAAADI. In DNA, the CDR3 is TGCGCCAGCAGTAAGTCGCTAGGGCCGGGTAATGAGCAGTTCTTC. It yields the protein CASSKSLGPGNEQFF.

This clonotype was counted many times. Compared with germline, one end of the junction differs, possibly owing to a read error. This chain connects TRBV9 to TRBJ2-3; D perhaps matches TRBD2 (5 bases). The CDR3 consists of 14 residues. The germline gives CDR1 SGDLS, CDR2 YYNGEE. This chain's CDR3 is CASSVFPSTDTQYF. The CDR3 DNA reads TGTGCCAGCAGCGTCTTTCCTAGCACGGATACGCAGTATTTT.

This clonotype occurred many times. The rearrangement links TRBV25-1 to TRBJ1-3; possibly TRBD1 for D (5 bases). There are 17 residues in the CDR3. The V gene lost 4 bases and the J gene lost 0 bases, with 16 bases spanning the gap. In germline, CDR1 is MGHDK, CDR2 SYGVNS. Here the CDR3 DNA reads TGTGCCAGCAGTGCACCCTTCGGACACCCCTCTGGAAACACCATATATTTT. Amino acids: CASSAPFGHPSGNTIYF.

This clonotype occurred many times. The chain links TRBV15 to TRBJ2-7; D might be TRBD1 (6 bases). The germline V gene encodes CDR1 LNHNV and CDR2 YYDKDF (reference sequence). The CDR3 is 16 residues long. Trimming removed 2 bases from V and 1 base from J, with 15 bases in between. CDR3 in DNA: TGTGCCACCAGCAGACCTTACAGGGATGAATCCTACGAGCAGTACTTC. Amino acid sequence: CATSRPYRDESYEQYF.

Of note for this clonotype: Being one base from a much bigger clone, this may be a read error. The CDR3 does not close with the conserved phenylalanine or tryptophan, likely indicating a read error. The chain has TRBV18 and TRBJ2-1; TRBD2 agrees at 7 bases. The CDR3 covers 14 residues. With V trimmed by 3 bases and J by 8 bases, 7 bases remained unmatched. Germline loops: CDR1 KGHSH, CDR2 LQKENI. The CDR3 region has the DNA TGTGCCAGCTCACCCCCGACTAGCCGCGATGAGCAGTTCTCC. Its translation is CASSPPTSRDEQFS.

Many counts were recorded for this clonotype. J is TRBJ2-3 and V is TRBV2; 9 positions match TRBD2. V lost 5 bases and J lost 5; bases outside the gene matches: 5. This CDR3 has 14 amino acids. CDR1 SNHLY and CDR2 FYNNEI come from the germline V gene. DNA of the CDR3: TGTGCCAGCAGTCCTAGCGGGACTTTAGATACGCAGTATTTT. It is translated as CASSPSGTLDTQYF.

This clonotype was counted ten times or more. This chain uses TRBV30 with TRBJ1-6, with TRBD1 matching 7 bases. There are 16 residues in the CDR3. V gave up 3 bases and J gave up 6 bases; unmatched junction bases: 11. CDR1 and CDR2 (germline): GTSNPN, SVGIG (reference sequence). CDR3 amino acids: CAWSVNDRATNSPLHF. The DNA of the CDR3 is TGTGCCTGGAGCGTTAACGACAGGGCGACTAATTCACCCCTCCACTTT.